This T cell receptor (beta chain) was retrieved from a study of cytomegalovirus exposure and HLA in healthy donors. As for this clone: Its specificity is not known.

Study-level results: Near-uniform donor sequencing depth was presumed by presence/absence analyses. A missense variant in DCLRE1C was later tied to TCR beta V- and J-gene trimming. Common viral pathogens seemed, in a later analysis, to connect with several of the most significant clusters.

The CDR3 is made up of 15 amino acids. CDR1 SGHAT and CDR2 FQNNGV come from the germline V gene. Deletions cut 5 bases from V and 7 bases from J, with 18 bases between. Primers: 60 Vbeta forward and 13 Jbeta reverse. Some clones are missing from TCRdb's copy, which holds only in-frame ones; the method was immunoSEQ multiplex PCR. The data contain a few hundred thousand clones, almost 80% of them singletons. The gene calls are TRBV11-2 and TRBJ2-1; a weak D match, TRBD2 (6 bases). The origin of this receptor is a young man in good health and CMV-seronegative. The sequenced sample was PBMCs. The CDR3 here is CASSPRDSLGNEQFF. The CDR3 bases are TGTGCCAGCAGCCCAAGGGACTCGTTAGGGAATGAGCAGTTCTTC.